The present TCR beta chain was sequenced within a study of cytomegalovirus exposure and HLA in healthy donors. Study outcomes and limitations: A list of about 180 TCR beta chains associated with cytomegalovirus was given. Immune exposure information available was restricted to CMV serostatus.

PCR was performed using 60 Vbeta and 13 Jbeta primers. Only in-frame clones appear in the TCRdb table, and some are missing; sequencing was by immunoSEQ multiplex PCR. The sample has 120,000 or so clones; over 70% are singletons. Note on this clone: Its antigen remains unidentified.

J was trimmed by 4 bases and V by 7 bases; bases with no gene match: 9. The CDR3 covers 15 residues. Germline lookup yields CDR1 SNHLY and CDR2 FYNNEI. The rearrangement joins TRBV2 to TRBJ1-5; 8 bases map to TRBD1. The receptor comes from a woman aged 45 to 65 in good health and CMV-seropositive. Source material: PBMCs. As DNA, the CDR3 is TGTGCCAGCAAGGGGGATGGACAGGGTAATCAGCCCCAGCATTTT. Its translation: CASKGDGQGNQPQHF.